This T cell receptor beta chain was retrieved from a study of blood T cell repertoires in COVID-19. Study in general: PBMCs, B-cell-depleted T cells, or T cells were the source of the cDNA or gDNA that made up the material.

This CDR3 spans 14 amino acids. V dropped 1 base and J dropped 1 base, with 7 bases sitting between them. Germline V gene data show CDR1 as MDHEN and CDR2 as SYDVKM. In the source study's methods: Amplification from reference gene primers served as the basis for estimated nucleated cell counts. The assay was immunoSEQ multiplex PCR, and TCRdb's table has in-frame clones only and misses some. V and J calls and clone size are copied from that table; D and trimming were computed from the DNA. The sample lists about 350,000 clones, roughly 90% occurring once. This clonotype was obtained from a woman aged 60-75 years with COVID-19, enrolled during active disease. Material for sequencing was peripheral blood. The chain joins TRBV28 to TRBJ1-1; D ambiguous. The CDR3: CASSLSSGNTEAFF. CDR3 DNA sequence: TGTGCCAGCAGTTTATCTTCGGGGAACACTGAAGCTTTCTTT.